The following is a T cell receptor beta chain sequence with its context. The repertoire was sequenced with immunoSEQ multiplex PCR; TCRdb's copy has only in-frame clones and lacks some. Among about 230,000 clones, 70% to 90% were seen once, and the ten largest hold about 2.3%. This specimen belongs to a study of blood T cell repertoires in COVID-19. Whole-study context: Researchers got acute and convalescent COVID-19 samples from the United States, Italy and Spain.

This sequence was found in a woman aged 40 to 50 with acute COVID-19. The sequenced sample consisted of PBMCs or T cells enriched from blood (not recorded which).

CDR3 in DNA: TGTGCCAGCAGCTTGGCGGGGGGCAAAGGCGCCGAGCAGTACTTC. Its protein product is CASSLAGGKGAEQYF. The chain couples TRBV5-5 to TRBJ2-7; possibly TRBD2 for D (7 bases). The CDR3 is 15 residues long. Between the trimmed V and J ends, which lost 0 bases and 6 bases, there was a span of 16 bases. Per the germline V gene, CDR1 is SGHKS and CDR2 is YYEKEE (reference sequence).